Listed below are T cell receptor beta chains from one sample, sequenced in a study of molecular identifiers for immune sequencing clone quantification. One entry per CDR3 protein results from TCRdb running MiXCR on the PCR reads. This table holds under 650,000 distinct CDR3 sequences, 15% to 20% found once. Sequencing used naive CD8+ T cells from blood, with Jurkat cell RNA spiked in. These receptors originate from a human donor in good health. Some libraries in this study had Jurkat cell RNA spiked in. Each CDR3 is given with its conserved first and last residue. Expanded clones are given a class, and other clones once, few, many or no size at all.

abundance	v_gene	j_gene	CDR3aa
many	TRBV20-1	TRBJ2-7	CSAKQSYEQYF
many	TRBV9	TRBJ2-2	CASSVGGHVSGELFF
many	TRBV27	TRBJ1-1	CASSFYEHTEAFF
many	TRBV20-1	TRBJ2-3	CSARPTPRGPSTDTQYF
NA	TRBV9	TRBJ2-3	CASSVASTDTRYF
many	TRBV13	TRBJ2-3	CASSGVDRGADTQYF
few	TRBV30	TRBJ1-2	CAWSGDDYGYTF
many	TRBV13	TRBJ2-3	CASSLVGLAGGPNTQYF
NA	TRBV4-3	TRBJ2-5	CASSQGGPTSGRAYETQYF
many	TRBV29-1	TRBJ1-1	CSVEWSGLNTEAFF
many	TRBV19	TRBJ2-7	CASSSSGGTFYEQYF
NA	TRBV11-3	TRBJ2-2	CASSPRDSPTGELFF
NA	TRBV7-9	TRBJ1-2	CASSLADYDNRGYGYTF
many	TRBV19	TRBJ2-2	CASSITGGYTGELFF